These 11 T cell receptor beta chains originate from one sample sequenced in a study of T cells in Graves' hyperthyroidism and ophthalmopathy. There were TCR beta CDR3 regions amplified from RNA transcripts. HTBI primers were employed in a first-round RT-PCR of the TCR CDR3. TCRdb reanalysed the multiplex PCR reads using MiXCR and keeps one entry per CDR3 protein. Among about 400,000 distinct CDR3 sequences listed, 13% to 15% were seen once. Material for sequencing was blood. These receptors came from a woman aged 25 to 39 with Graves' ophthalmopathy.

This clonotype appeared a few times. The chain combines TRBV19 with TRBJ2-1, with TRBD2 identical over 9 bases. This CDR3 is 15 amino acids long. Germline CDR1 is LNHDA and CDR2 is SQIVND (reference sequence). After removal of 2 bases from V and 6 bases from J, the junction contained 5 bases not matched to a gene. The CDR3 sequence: CASSIPSGAFNEQFF. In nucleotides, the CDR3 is TGTGCCAGTAGTATACCTAGCGGGGCGTTCAATGAGCAGTTCTTC.

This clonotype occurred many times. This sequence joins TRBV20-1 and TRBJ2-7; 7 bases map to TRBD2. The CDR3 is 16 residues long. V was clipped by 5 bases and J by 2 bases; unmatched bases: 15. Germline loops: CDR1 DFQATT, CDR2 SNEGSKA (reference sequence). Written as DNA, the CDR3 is TGCAGTGCTCCGGGGGGACGGTCGGGGCAACCCTACGAGCAGTACTTC. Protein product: CSAPGGRSGQPYEQYF.

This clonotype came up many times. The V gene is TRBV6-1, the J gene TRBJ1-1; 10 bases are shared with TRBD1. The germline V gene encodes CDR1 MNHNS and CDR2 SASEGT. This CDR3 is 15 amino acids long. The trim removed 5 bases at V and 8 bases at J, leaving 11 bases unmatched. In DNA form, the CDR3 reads TGTGCCAGCAGTTATAAACCCCGGGGACAGGGGGAAGCTTTCTTT. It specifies CASSYKPRGQGEAFF.

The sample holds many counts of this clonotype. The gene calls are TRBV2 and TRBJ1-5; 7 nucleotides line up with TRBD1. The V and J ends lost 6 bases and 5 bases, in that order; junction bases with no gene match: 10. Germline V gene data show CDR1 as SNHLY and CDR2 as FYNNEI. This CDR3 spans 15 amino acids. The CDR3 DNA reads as TGTGCCAGCAGGCACGGGGCAGGGGGAGATCAGCCCCAGCATTTT. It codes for CASRHGAGGDQPQHF.

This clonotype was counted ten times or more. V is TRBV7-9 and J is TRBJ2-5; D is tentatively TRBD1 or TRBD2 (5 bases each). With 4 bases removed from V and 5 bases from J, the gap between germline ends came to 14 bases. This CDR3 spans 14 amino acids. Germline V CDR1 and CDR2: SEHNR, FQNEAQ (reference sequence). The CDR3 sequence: CASSSQRKGETQYF. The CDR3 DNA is TGTGCCAGCAGCTCTCAGCGGAAGGGGGAGACCCAGTACTTC.

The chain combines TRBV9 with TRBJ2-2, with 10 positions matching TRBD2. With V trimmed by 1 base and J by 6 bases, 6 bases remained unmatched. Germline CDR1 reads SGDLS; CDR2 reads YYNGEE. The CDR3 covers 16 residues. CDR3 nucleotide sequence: TGTGCCAGCAGCGTATCGAGCGGGGGGGCCCCCGGGGAGCTGTTTTTT. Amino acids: CASSVSSGGAPGELFF.

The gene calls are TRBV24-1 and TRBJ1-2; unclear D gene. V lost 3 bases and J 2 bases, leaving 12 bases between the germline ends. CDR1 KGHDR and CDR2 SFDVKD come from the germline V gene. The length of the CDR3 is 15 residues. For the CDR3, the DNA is TGTGCCACCAGTGATCCCGCAAGAAACAACTATGGCTACACCTTC. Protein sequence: CATSDPARNNYGYTF.

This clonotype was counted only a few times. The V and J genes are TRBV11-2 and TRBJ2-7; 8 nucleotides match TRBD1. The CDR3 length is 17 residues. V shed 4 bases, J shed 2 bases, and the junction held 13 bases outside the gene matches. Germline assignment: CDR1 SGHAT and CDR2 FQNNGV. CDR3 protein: CASSSPRGRRATYEQYF. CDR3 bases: TGTGCCAGCAGCTCCCCCAGGGGGCGCAGAGCTACCTACGAGCAGTACTTC.

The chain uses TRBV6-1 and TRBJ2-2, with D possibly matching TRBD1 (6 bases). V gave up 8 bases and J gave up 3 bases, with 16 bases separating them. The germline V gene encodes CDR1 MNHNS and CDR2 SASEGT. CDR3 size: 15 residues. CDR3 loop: CASQTQGLHTGELFF. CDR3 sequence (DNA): TGTGCCAGCCAAACCCAGGGGCTCCACACCGGGGAGCTGTTTTTT.

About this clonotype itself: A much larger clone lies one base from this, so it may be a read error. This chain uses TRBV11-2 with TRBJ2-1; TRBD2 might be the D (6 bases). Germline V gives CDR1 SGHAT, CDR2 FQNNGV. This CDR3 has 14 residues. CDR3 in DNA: TGTGCCGGCAGCTCTAGGGGTGGGGGGTCGGAGCAGTTCTTC. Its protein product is CAGSSRGGGSEQFF.

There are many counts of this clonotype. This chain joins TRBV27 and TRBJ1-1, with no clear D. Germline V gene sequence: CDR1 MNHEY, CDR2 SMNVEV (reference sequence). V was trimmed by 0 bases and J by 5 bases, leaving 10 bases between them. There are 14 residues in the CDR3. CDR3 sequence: CASSLSSWVTEAFF. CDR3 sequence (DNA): TGTGCCAGCAGTTTATCCTCTTGGGTAACTGAAGCTTTCTTT.